Listed below are T cell receptor beta chains from one sample, sequenced in a study of blood T cell repertoires in COVID-19. Repertoires were generated with immunoSEQ multiplex PCR, while TCRdb's copy carries only in-frame clones and drops some. The sample lists about 440,000 clones, roughly 91% occurring once. Sequenced: peripheral blood. These receptors came from a woman younger than 45 with acute or convalescent COVID-19. Both conserved end residues are part of each CDR3. Fields, in order: V gene, CDR3 length, CDR3 protein.

TRBV28,12,CASSTSTDTQYF
TRBV5-1,13,CASRSVSDNEQFF
TRBV4-1,17,CASSQALQGPRNTEAFF
TRBV30,13,CAWSRGFRETQYF
TRBV7-9,13,CASSHGTSYEQYF
TRBV7-2,16,CASSLTRDRGPRGYTF
TRBV4-2,14,CASSQGTSESPLHF
TRBV27,13,CASRRGQGYEQFF
TRBV29-1,14,CSVPSAQAGQPQHF
TRBV9,13,CASSDSPGNTIYF
TRBV5-1,18,CASSKTPTLAGANNEQFF
TRBV5-1,16,CASSLRRTTSVNEQYF
TRBV5-1,14,CASSRRGYTGELFF
TRBV27,13,CASSLLGEETQYF
TRBV28,14,CASIPDRRYNEQFF
TRBV30,13,CAWSVSGLFGYTF
TRBV3-1/TRBV3-2,15,CASSQSRGGRETQYF
TRBV5-6,15,CASSSSFGQAGELFF
TRBV5-1,15,CASSLIGGVDSSQHF
TRBV14,15,CASSQEPGQLYEQYF
TRBV27,16,CASSFRRVREVGELFF
TRBV19,14,CASSPTGPGQPQHF
TRBV6-5,14,CASRTPQTVYEQYF
TRBV19,13,CAAGTGSTDTQYF
TRBV3-1/TRBV3-2,14,CASSQVGGQETQYF
TRBV11-3,13,CASSRGQEETQYF
TRBV30,13,CAWRDRGNTEAFF
TRBV6-1,16,CASSVEPGRGNSPLHF